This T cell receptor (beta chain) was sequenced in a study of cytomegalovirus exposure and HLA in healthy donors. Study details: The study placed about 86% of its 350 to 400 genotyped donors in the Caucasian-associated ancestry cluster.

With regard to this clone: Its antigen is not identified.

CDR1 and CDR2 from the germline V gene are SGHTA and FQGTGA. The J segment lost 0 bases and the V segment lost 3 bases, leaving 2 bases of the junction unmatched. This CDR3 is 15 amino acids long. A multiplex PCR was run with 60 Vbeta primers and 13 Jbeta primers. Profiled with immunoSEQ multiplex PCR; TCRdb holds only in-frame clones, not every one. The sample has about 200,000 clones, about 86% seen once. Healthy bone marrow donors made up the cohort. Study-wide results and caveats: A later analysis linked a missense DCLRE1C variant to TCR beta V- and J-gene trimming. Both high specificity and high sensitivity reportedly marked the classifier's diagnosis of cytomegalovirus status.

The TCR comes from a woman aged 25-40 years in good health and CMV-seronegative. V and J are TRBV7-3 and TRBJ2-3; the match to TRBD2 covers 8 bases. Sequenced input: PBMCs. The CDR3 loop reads CASSLLAGSTDTQYF. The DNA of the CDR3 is TGTGCCAGCAGCTTGCTAGCGGGCAGCACAGATACGCAGTATTTT.